The entry below gives a single T cell receptor beta chain sequence along with its context. Profiled with immunoSEQ multiplex PCR; TCRdb holds only in-frame clones, not every one. The data contain around 240,000 clones, 83% of them seen just once; the ten biggest clones take up about 8%. This sample was taken from a study of blood T cell repertoires in COVID-19. The germline CDR1 and CDR2 sequences are MDHEN and SYDVKM. The V segment lost 1 base and the J segment 2 bases; nucleotides outside the gene matches: 2. The CDR3 is 14 residues long. This sequence joins TRBV28 and TRBJ2-7; 7 positions agree with TRBD2. Sequencing input: peripheral blood. This receptor was taken from a woman between 45 and 60 years old with acute or convalescent COVID-19. CDR3 nucleotides: TGTGCCAGCAGTTTATCGGGAGGAGCCTACGAGCAGTACTTC. Translated: CASSLSGGAYEQYF.